The clone carrying this T cell receptor beta chain was observed a few times. The antigen remains undetermined. This may arise from a read error, as a much more abundant clone is one base away. In TCRdb, the reads were re-called with MiXCR into one record per CDR3 protein. The sample carries around 310,000 distinct CDR3 sequences, roughly a sixth recorded once. The data are from a study of T cell repertoires in cytomegalovirus infection. The overall study: CMV infection together with matching HLA type was indicated by public TCR beta signatures.

The CDR3 is 14 residues long. Germline trimming cut 3 bases from V and 2 bases from J; bases unmatched to any gene: 1. Germline CDR1 reads SGHAT; CDR2 reads FQNNGV. Findings and limits, study-wide: In two of eight donors, the top clonotype was HLA-C-restricted CMV-specific. Carriers of CMV plus the relevant HLA were identified by cumulative public TCR beta family frequency.

The receptor was isolated from a human donor in good health (CMV status not recorded). Some clones in this sample may be carry-over from other donors' samples. The sequenced material came from PBMCs. The chain carries TRBV11-2 and TRBJ1-5; 7 nucleotides agree with TRBD1. CDR3 sequence: CASSFDRGNQPQHF. CDR3 in DNA: TGTGCCAGCAGCTTCGACAGGGGCAATCAGCCCCAGCATTTT.